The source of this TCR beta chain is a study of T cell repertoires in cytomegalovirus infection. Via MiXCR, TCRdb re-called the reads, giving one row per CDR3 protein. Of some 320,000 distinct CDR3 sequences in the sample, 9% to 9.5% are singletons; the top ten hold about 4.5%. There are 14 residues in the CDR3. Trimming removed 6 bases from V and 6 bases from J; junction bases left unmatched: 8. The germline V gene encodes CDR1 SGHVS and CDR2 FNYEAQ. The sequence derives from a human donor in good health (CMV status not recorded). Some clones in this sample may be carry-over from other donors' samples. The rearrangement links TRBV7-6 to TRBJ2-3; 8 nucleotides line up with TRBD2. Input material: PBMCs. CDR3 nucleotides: TGTGCCAGCAGGCCCCTAGCGGGTCGGGATACGCAGTATTTT. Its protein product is CASRPLAGRDTQYF.